Included here is one TCR beta chain sequence, with context. An even split of each subset's genomic DNA across several immunoSEQ plates was performed. Per the original data handling: With immunoSEQ giving junction-only sequences and no quality scores, filtering differed. Using immunoSEQ multiplex PCR, the repertoire was profiled, and TCRdb retains in-frame clones only, with some absent. D and trimming were read from the DNA, whereas the V and J calls and clone size are those reported in that table. The sample shows about 480,000 clones, less than 85% of them seen only once. These data belong to a study of shared clonotypes between healthy human individuals. Germline assignment: CDR1 SGHVS and CDR2 FNYEAQ. V dropped 3 bases and J dropped 0 bases, with 8 bases sitting between them. The CDR3 covers 15 residues.

This sequence originates from a woman aged 40 to 55 in good health. Some clones in this sample may be carry-over from other donors' samples. The rearrangement joins TRBV7-6 to TRBJ2-2; no clear D. Sample: PBMCs. The DNA of the CDR3 is TGTGCCAGCAGCTTGAGCACTGCGAACACCGGGGAGCTGTTTTTT. This sequence encodes CASSLSTANTGELFF.